The following is a T cell receptor beta chain sequence with its context. Its binding antigen is unknown. There are no base qualities to consult, and no much larger clone falls within one base. The cohort was made up of approximately 670 healthy bone marrow donors. At the time of sampling, all cohort members were nominally healthy, though unrecorded immune exposures were likely present. The donor tested CMV seronegative and was one of the 352 seronegative cohort members. A peripheral blood sample was collected from each donor, and TCR beta sequencing was performed on peripheral blood mononuclear cells. Genomic DNA extraction from the blood cell samples was performed with the Qiagen DNeasy Blood Extraction Kit. CDR1 is given as SGHDT and CDR2 as YYEEEE, both from the germline V gene. V is pared back by 4 bases and J by 3 bases, with 16 bases lying between the germline termini. Spanning cysteine to phenylalanine, the CDR3 consists of 15 amino acids. The retained sequence is limited to the CDR3, 45 bases, with the frame set at the first base.

These data belong to a study of cytomegalovirus exposure and HLA in healthy donors (dated by TCRdb to about 2017). In terms of the full investigation: In an earlier analysis of approximately 500 of the donors, 276 Gb of sequence data and 117 million unique TCR beta sequences from roughly 180 million T cells were reported. An early release covering roughly 600 HLA-typed donors comprised 250 to 350 gigabases of sequencing data and around 86 million unique TCR sequences. The genetic ancestry cluster associated with self-reported Caucasian donors included over 80% of the approximately 430 genotyped donors. The study aimed to test whether cataloging public T cell receptors could reveal signatures of past pathogen exposure. The study profiled the T cell repertoires of 500 to 800 subjects by immunosequencing and related them to cytomegalovirus serostatus. In addition to the first cohort of several hundred subjects, a separate validation cohort of approximately 130 different subjects was used. To predict cytomegalovirus infection status, the study combined high-throughput TCR immunosequencing, statistical association of individual TCRs with disease status, and machine learning. In a later analysis, previously published TCR beta repertoires from more than 500 donors were re-analyzed and high-resolution HLA genotyping was added so that TCR occurrence patterns could be studied. In the later analysis, no new phenotypic data were used to find candidate immune exposures; instead, reliance was placed on TCR beta sequences and their occurrence across donors. To decide whether each TCR beta V gene segment behaved as functional or pseudogenic, an earlier analysis of some 600 of the donors relied on high-throughput TCR beta sequencing. Alongside the repertoire data, information on donor age, sex, ethnicity and CMV serostatus was compiled. A later genetic analysis used genome-wide SNP genotypes for about 65% of the roughly 670 donors, treating that subset as a discovery cohort. Every repertoire in the discovery cohort had been generated on one and the same sequencing platform. Class I and class II HLA loci were covered by the typing at four-digit resolution. Typing coverage differed by locus: A, B, C, DRB1 and DQB1 were typed in roughly 620-630 donors, DQA1 in about 500, DPA1 in roughly 590, and DPB1 in just under 490. A few DR-DQ haplotypes were treated as single units for association and clustering because of strong linkage in the cohort. On average, 235,054 unique TCR beta nucleotide sequences were sequenced per donor among a few hundred genotyped donors of the cohort, with 15% to 20% of those sequences being non-productive.

Library preparation employed the immunoSEQ multiplex PCR assay. A mixture of 60 forward primers for TCR Vbeta segments and 13 reverse primers for TCR Jbeta segments was used in the multiplex PCR. The CDR3 region of rearranged TCR beta genes was amplified from genomic DNA by a multiplex PCR assay. On the Illumina HiSeq System, the amplified TCR beta libraries were sequenced as 87-base-pair reads. The source study handled its data this way. Across the 670 or so repertoires, a later analysis counted roughly 77 million unique TCR beta chains, 9.5 million to 13 million of which were shared by at least two donors. To remove PCR and sequencing errors, raw reads were error-corrected and collapsed into unique sequences using a nearest-neighbor algorithm that merged closely related sequences. V, D and J gene segments were assigned by aligning CDR3 sequences to IMGT reference sequences. For a sequence to be retained, at least a six-nucleotide match to both a V gene segment and a J gene segment was required. A rearrangement counted as productive if the CDR3 had no stop codons and remained in frame with V and J, and every other rearrangement counted as non-productive. Following IMGT convention, CDR3 was defined as the stretch from the second conserved V-encoded cysteine up to the conserved J-encoded phenylalanine. In an earlier analysis of 500 to 650 of the donors, sequences lacking an unambiguous match to a single V gene segment were excluded. In an earlier analysis of approximately 500 of the donors, a V segment was called functional when productive rearrangements were above 56.7%, and segregating when the standard deviation between donors exceeded 5%. A statistical classification framework was developed to diagnose cytomegalovirus status using the catalog of TCR beta chain sequences. In a later analysis, TCR nucleotide sequences were compared against IMGT/GENE-DB human TR gene sequences so that V and J genes could be assigned. A later analysis assigned CDR3 sequences and most-parsimonious VDJ recombination scenarios with the TCRdist pipeline. A later analysis defined each TCR beta chain by its CDR3 amino acid sequence plus V-gene family, and excluded reads lacking a unique V-gene family. To address suspected cross-contamination and a sequencing artifact, a later analysis removed a few hundred highly shared, low-generation-probability nucleotide sequences. In a later analysis, a clonal expansion index for each public chain was calculated from normalized within-repertoire ranks of inferred template counts. In a later analysis, generation probabilities were computed using a VDJ recombination model fitted to out-of-frame rearrangements, and the results were checked against IGoR. Hypergeometric tests were used in a later analysis to score TCR-TCR, TCR-HLA and TCR-CMV co-occurrence, with a repertoire-size bias correction applied to the TCR pairs. A later analysis estimated false discovery rates by permuting HLA or CMV assignments 20 times. In a later analysis, co-occurring TCRs were grouped with DBSCAN, and TCRdist sequence similarity was added when clustering was performed within HLA-allele-positive subsets. Repertoires with fewer than 30,000 or more than 120,000 public chains, plus five repertoires with anomalous nucleotide sharing, were excluded from co-occurrence clustering. What TCRdb holds here is the immuneACCESS table cut down to in-frame rearrangements. Part of the clones is not present; checked against another copy, under half of the missing clones reflect an unresolved V gene, and the others are unexplained. V, J and clone size are those of that table, while D and trimming were read from the DNA. The sample data list over 85,000 clones, and less than 75% of these were observed just once. The top ten clonotypes cover about 2.1% of the sample.

Broad study findings and their caveats: A further reported finding was that TCR beta sequences accurately predicted the HLA-A and HLA-B alleles for most subjects in the first cohort. The study listed 164 TCR beta chains as associated with cytomegalovirus. Specific HLA alleles were associated with 18,000 or so TCR beta sequences at a false discovery rate of 0.05 in a later analysis. A later genetic analysis associated a missense DCLRE1C variant with V-gene and J-gene trimming of TCR beta chains, and an independent cohort replicated the association. Some IMGT-functional V segments, including TRBV6-2 and TRBV6-3, could not be distinguished by the 87-base-pair reads and were therefore excluded. The classifier was reported to diagnose cytomegalovirus status with high specificity and sensitivity in both the original cohort and the validation cohort. Most TCR sequences were seen in very few donors, while some public TCRs were found in many individuals. Broadly in line with IMGT annotations, most TCR beta V segments showed up in productive rearrangements about 87% or about 30% of the time in an earlier analysis of about 500 of the donors. According to a later analysis, parvovirus B19, influenza, CMV and Epstein-Barr virus appeared linked to several top co-occurrence clusters. Only TCR beta chains were sequenced in this cohort, and the absence of alpha or paired-chain data limited detectable features. Linkage disequilibrium might explain the correlated functional status among segregating V segments, but an unknown experimental factor could not be ruled out. Because some donors lacked HLA typing at each locus, the association tests relied only on the typed subset. In vitro tests confirmed that three of the cytomegalovirus-associated TCR beta chains recognize cytomegalovirus antigens. Assigning TCR associations to individual alleles was difficult when HLA alleles, especially DR and DQ, strongly co-occurred. According to a later analysis, TCR association rates differed among HLA loci, with DRB1 alleles showing the most associated TCRs and HLA-C alleles showing the fewest. The presence/absence analyses assumed that sequencing depth was roughly uniform across donors, and that assumption may not be true. According to a later genetic analysis, donors in an Asian-associated ancestry cluster had fewer N-insertions in productive TCRs than the approximately 610-donor mean. In a later analysis, HLA-associated TCR beta chains were found to be more clonally expanded and to have lower generation probabilities than equally common non-associated chains. Most CMV-associated TCR beta chains appeared to be HLA-restricted in a later analysis, and the HLA associations seemed to be driven largely by CMV exposure. The authors suggested that the approach could potentially be generalized to other disease states and immunological phenotypes. A cluster of highly shared sequence variants was judged likely to be a technical artifact of the sequencing pipeline. Because counts were too low, around 17 rarely observed V segments, including chromosome 9 orphons, were left out of the earlier analysis of over 550 of the donors. For the cohort, immune exposure information was limited to CMV serostatus.

The receptor was derived from a man aged 25-40 years in good health and CMV-seronegative. Sequencing was performed on PBMCs. The V and J genes are TRBV5-6 and TRBJ1-1; TRBD1 is perhaps the D gene, given 6 matching bases. The CDR3 reads as follows: CASSRGGLAYTEAFF. The nucleotides read TGTGCCAGCAGCCGGGGGGGGCTGGCGTACACTGAAGCTTTCTTT.